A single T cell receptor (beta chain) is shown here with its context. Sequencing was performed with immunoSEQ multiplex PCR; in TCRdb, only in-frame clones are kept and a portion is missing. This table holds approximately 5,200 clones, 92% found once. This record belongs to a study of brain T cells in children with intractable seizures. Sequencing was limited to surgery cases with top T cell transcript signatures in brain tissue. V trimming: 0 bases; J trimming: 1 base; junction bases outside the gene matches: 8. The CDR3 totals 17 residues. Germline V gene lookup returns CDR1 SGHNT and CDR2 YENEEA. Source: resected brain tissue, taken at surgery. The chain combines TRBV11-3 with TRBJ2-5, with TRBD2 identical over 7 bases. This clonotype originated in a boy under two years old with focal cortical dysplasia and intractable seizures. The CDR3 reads CASSLEVRDYSQETQYF. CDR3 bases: TGTGCCAGCAGCTTAGAAGTTCGGGACTACTCCCAAGAGACCCAGTACTTC. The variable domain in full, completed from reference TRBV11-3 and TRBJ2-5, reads EAGVVQSPRYKIIEKKQPVAFWCNPISGHNTLYWYLQNLGQGPELLIRYENEEAVDDSQLPKDRFSAERLKGVDSTLKIQPAELGDSAVYLCASSLEVRDYSQETQYFGPGTRLLVL.